This is a list of T cell receptor beta chains from one sample in a study of OX40 agonist ivuxolimab in advanced cancers. Libraries were prepared by immunoSEQ multiplex PCR; TCRdb keeps only in-frame clonotypes and omits some of them. The table includes tens of thousands of clones, around 84% detected once. This specimen consisted of CD4+ or CD8+ T cells sorted from blood, obtained in a trial of the OX40 agonist ivuxolimab. The source of these receptors is an adult with an advanced solid tumor such as melanoma, head and neck, liver or kidney cancer. The CDR3 runs from the conserved cysteine through the conserved F or W. The D gene is left open where the match is weak. Rows may omit the clone size; those that give it use once, few, many or a size class.

d_call,j_call,v_call,clone_size,cdr3_aa,cdr3_nt
TRBD1,TRBJ2-1,TRBV30,-,CAWRQKYRGNEQFF,TGTGCCTGGAGGCAAAAATACAGGGGTAATGAGCAGTTCTTC
TRBD2,TRBJ2-5,TRBV6-5,-,CATIHRGGKQETQYF,TGTGCCACCATTCACCGCGGGGGGAAGCAAGAGACCCAGTACTTC
-,TRBJ2-7,TRBV6-5,-,CASSRSIEGSEQYF,TGTGCCAGCAGTAGGTCCATAGAGGGCTCCGAGCAGTACTTC
TRBD1,TRBJ2-7,TRBV7-2,-,CASSYDRGQYEQYF,TGTGCCAGCAGCTACGACAGGGGTCAATACGAGCAGTACTTC
-,TRBJ2-3,TRBV9,-,CASSGLGNTDTQYF,TGTGCCAGCAGCGGATTAGGTAACACAGATACGCAGTATTTT
TRBD1,TRBJ2-7,TRBV9,-,CASSVGQGSGEQYF,TGTGCCAGCAGCGTAGGACAGGGGTCCGGCGAGCAGTACTTC
-,TRBJ1-3,TRBV9,-,CASSTTGDLGNTIYF,TGTGCCAGCAGCACCACCGGGGACCTTGGAAACACCATATATTTT
-,TRBJ2-1,TRBV5-1,-,CASSYSPGLQSTYNEQFF,TGCGCCAGCAGCTACTCTCCGGGACTCCAATCGACCTACAATGAGCAGTTCTTC
-,TRBJ2-7,TRBV12-2,-,CASRSPTWSEQYF,TGTGCAAGTCGCTCCCCCACCTGGAGCGAGCAGTACTTC
-,TRBJ1-3,TRBV4-1,few,CASSPPGTAAGNTIYF,TGCGCCAGCAGCCCGCCCGGGACCGCTGCCGGAAACACCATATATTTT
-,TRBJ1-5,TRBV30,-,CAWSVQVAQPQHF,TGTGCCTGGAGTGTTCAGGTGGCTCAGCCCCAGCATTTT
-,TRBJ1-3,TRBV6-6,-,CASVRGYISGNTIYF,TGTGCCAGCGTCAGGGGATATATTTCTGGAAACACCATATATTTT
-,TRBJ2-1,TRBV30,-,CAWSRLTPYNEQFF,TGTGCCTGGAGTCGACTAACACCCTACAATGAGCAGTTCTTC
-,TRBJ1-2,TRBV7-2,-,CASSSPTGPHGYTF,TGTGCCAGCAGCTCTCCTACCGGGCCCCATGGCTACACCTTC
-,TRBJ2-6,TRBV7-7,-,CASSRGLQSRANVLTF,TGTGCCAGCAGCCGAGGACTACAAAGTCGGGCCAACGTCCTGACTTTC
-,TRBJ2-2,TRBV19,-,CASTLDRINTGELFF,TGTGCCAGTACCCTGGACAGAATCAACACCGGGGAGCTGTTTTTT
-,TRBJ2-2,TRBV7-2,-,CASPRQASNTGELFF,TGTGCCAGCCCCCGACAGGCCTCGAACACCGGGGAGCTGTTTTTT
TRBD1,TRBJ1-1,TRBV6-5,-,CASKERTGYTEAFF,TGTGCCAGCAAGGAAAGGACAGGTTACACTGAAGCTTTCTTT
-,TRBJ1-2,TRBV11-2,few,CASSSFREGAIYGYTF,TGTGCCAGCAGCTCCTTCCGGGAAGGGGCCATCTATGGCTACACCTTC
TRBD2,TRBJ2-1,TRBV30,-,CAWSGSSGRNNEQFF,TGTGCCTGGAGTGGGTCTAGCGGGAGGAACAATGAGCAGTTCTTC
TRBD1,TRBJ1-1,TRBV10-3,-,CAISESLWIDRGNTEAFF,TGTGCCATCAGTGAGTCGTTATGGATCGACAGGGGGAACACTGAAGCTTTCTTT
TRBD2,TRBJ2-5,TRBV7-7,-,CASSVSGFRGETQYF,TGTGCTAGCAGCGTTAGCGGGTTCCGGGGGGAGACCCAGTACTTC
-,TRBJ1-6,TRBV5-4,-,CASSLAPGLDNSPLHF,TGTGCCAGCAGCTTGGCTCCAGGGCTGGATAATTCACCCCTCCACTTT
-,TRBJ2-3,TRBV6-5,-,CASSSLGSTDTQYF,TGTGCCAGCAGTTCTCTGGGAAGCACAGATACGCAGTATTTT
-,TRBJ2-1,TRBV29-1,once,CSGTSSGLYNEQFF,TGCAGCGGCACCTCGAGCGGGCTTTACAATGAGCAGTTCTTC
-,TRBJ2-7,TRBV18,-,CASFLIQGGEQYF,TGTGCCAGCTTTTTAATCCAGGGTGGAGAGCAGTACTTC
-,TRBJ1-2,TRBV20-1,-,CSAGVGYTF,TGCAGTGCGGGCGTTGGCTACACCTTC
-,TRBJ2-7,TRBV7-2,few,CASSLQVSYEQYF,TGTGCCAGCAGCTTACAAGTCTCCTACGAGCAGTACTTC
TRBD1,TRBJ2-1,TRBV18,-,CASSPIGTVGFF,TGTGCCAGCTCACCAATCGGGACAGTAGGCTTCTTC
TRBD2,TRBJ2-7,TRBV4-2,-,CASSQASSGHYEQYF,TGTGCCAGCAGCCAAGCGTCTAGCGGGCACTACGAGCAGTACTTC
TRBD2,TRBJ2-5,TRBV4-1,-,CASSRGGHQEETQYF,TGCGCCAGCAGCCGCGGGGGGCACCAGGAAGAGACCCAGTACTTC
TRBD2,TRBJ2-1,TRBV10-3,-,CAISDQLAGVYNEQFF,TGTGCCATCAGTGACCAACTAGCGGGGGTTTACAATGAGCAGTTCTTC
-,TRBJ1-2,TRBV5-6,-,CASSLVSTAGPGYTF,TGTGCCAGCAGCTTGGTGTCGACAGCCGGCCCGGGCTACACCTTC